The source of this T cell receptor beta chain is a study of OX40 agonist ivuxolimab in advanced cancers. Study context: Ivuxolimab was delivered to patients intravenously every 2 weeks at doses spanning 0.01 to 10 mg/kg. Partial responses were achieved by three patients, one with hepatocellular carcinoma and two with cutaneous melanoma.

Study conclusions and caveats: CD4+ T cells averaged fewer expanded clones than CD8+ T cells. At 0.1 to 3.0 mg/kg and by week 6, clonal expansion occurred in CD4+ and CD8+ blood T cells.

The assay was immunoSEQ multiplex PCR, and TCRdb's table has in-frame clones only and misses some. The sample lists 70,000 to 90,000 clones, roughly nine tenths occurring once. A note on this clone: What it binds is unknown.

With 5 bases removed from V and 8 bases from J, the gap between germline ends came to 7 bases. CDR1 is MNHEY and CDR2 is SMNVEV in the germline V gene (reference sequence). This CDR3 has 11 residues. The input for sequencing was CD4+ or CD8+ T cells sorted from blood, taken in a trial of the OX40 agonist ivuxolimab. This receptor was taken from an adult with an advanced solid tumor such as melanoma, head and neck, liver or kidney cancer. The gene calls are TRBV27 and TRBJ2-1; either TRBD1 or TRBD2 may supply D (5 bases each). The CDR3 DNA reads TGTGCCAGCAGTCGGGGCCATGAGCAGTTCTTC. This gives the protein CASSRGHEQFF.